These 20 T cell receptor beta chains originate from one sample sequenced in a study of cytomegalovirus exposure and HLA in healthy donors. Assay used: immunoSEQ multiplex PCR; TCRdb lists only in-frame clones, some missing. The sample contains roughly 330,000 clones, 75% to 90% of which appear only once. The sample consisted of PBMCs. The receptors stem from a woman under 40 in good health and CMV-seropositive.

This clone was picked up one time. The CDR3 coding sequence is TGTGCCTCCCTCGGGACAGCGACTAACTATGGCTACACCTTC. Protein: CASLGTATNYGYTF. The chain combines TRBV6-5 with TRBJ1-2; 7 nucleotides agree with TRBD1. Germline V gene data show CDR1 as MNHEY and CDR2 as SVGAGI. This CDR3 comprises 14 residues. With 11 bases clipped from V and 0 bases from J, the junction kept 9 bases outside the gene matches.

The chain joins TRBV25-1 to TRBJ1-2; D gene ambiguous. V gave up 4 bases and J gave up 5 bases, with 8 bases separating them. Germline lookup yields CDR1 MGHDK and CDR2 SYGVNS. This CDR3 comprises 12 residues. In DNA, the CDR3 is TGTGCCAGCAGTGGGTCATCGTATGGCTACACCTTC. Amino acids: CASSGSSYGYTF.

V gene TRBV6-5 combines with J gene TRBJ2-7; D remains unclear. CDR3 length equals 12 residues. V was trimmed by 2 bases and J by 5 bases, leaving 7 bases between them. Germline V gene lookup returns CDR1 MNHEY and CDR2 SVGAGI. The CDR3 protein is CASSYPGDEQYF. The CDR3 nucleotides are TGTGCCAGCAGTTACCCAGGTGACGAGCAGTACTTC.

The rearrangement uses TRBV10-1 and TRBJ1-2, with 8 bases lining up with TRBD1. After removal of 6 bases from V and 2 bases from J, the junction contained 8 bases not matched to a gene. Germline V lookup: CDR1 WNHNN, CDR2 SYGVQD (reference sequence). The CDR3 is made up of 15 amino acids. CDR3 in DNA: TGCGCCAGCAGATTAAACGGACAGGGCAACTATGGCTACACCTTC. Translation gives CASRLNGQGNYGYTF.

The J gene is TRBJ1-5, the V gene TRBV15; D unresolved. V lost 1 base and J 3 bases, leaving 10 bases between the germline ends. The CDR3 is 15 amino acids. CDR1 and CDR2 from the germline V gene are LNHNV and YYDKDF (reference sequence). CDR3 loop: CATSRGGFVNQPQHF. The CDR3 region has the DNA TGTGCCACCAGCAGAGGGGGTTTTGTCAATCAGCCCCAGCATTTT.

The rearrangement uses TRBV2 and TRBJ1-2, with 7 bases identical to TRBD1. J lost 8 bases, V lost 4 bases, and 10 bases had no gene match. The CDR3 has 14 residues. The V gene's germline CDR1 is SNHLY and CDR2 FYNNEI. The CDR3 DNA follows: TGTGCCAGCAGTGTTGAACAGGGGAGGGCAGGCTACACCTTC. Protein: CASSVEQGRAGYTF.

The chain joins TRBV6-5 to TRBJ1-1; 9 nucleotides match TRBD1. Unmatched junction bases numbered 11, after V lost 5 bases and J lost 10 bases. CDR1 and CDR2 from the germline V gene are MNHEY and SVGAGI. The CDR3 sequence is 14 residues long. The CDR3 spells CASSTDRGMDVAFF. The CDR3 DNA is TGTGCCAGCAGTACAGACAGGGGGATGGATGTAGCTTTCTTT.

On this clone: Different DNA sequences within this sample yield the same CDR3. The chain has TRBV29-1 and TRBJ1-4; D not certain. Between the trimmed V and J ends, which lost 4 bases and 5 bases, there was a span of 8 bases. The CDR3 is 12 amino acids. Germline lookup yields CDR1 SQVTM and CDR2 ANQGSEA. The CDR3 protein is CSVGGTNEKLFF. The CDR3, as DNA: TGCAGCGTTGGCGGAACCAATGAAAAACTGTTTTTT.

The chain employs TRBV19 and TRBJ1-5; D unresolved. Trimming stripped 7 bases from V and 6 bases from J, with 10 bases between. From germline, CDR1 is LNHDA and CDR2 SQIVND (reference sequence). This CDR3 contains 12 residues. DNA of the CDR3: TGTGCCAGTACTGAGGGTGGTCAGCCCCAGCATTTT. Protein: CASTEGGQPQHF.

About this clone itself: One end of the junction is discordant with germline, which a read error may explain. The rearrangement joins TRBV29-1 to TRBJ1-2; 11 bases agree with TRBD1. This CDR3 is 14 amino acids long. Germline V gene data show CDR1 as SQVTM and CDR2 as ANQGSEA. The CDR3 nucleotides read TGCAGCGTCGAAGGACAGGGGGCACGATATGGCTACACCTTC. This translates into CSVEGQGARYGYTF.

The chain is built from TRBV4-3 and TRBJ2-7; TRBD2 matches at 10 bases. The J segment lost 2 bases and the V segment lost 0 bases, leaving 4 bases of the junction unmatched. The length of the CDR3 is 16 residues. Germline V CDR1 and CDR2: LGHNA, YSLEER. CDR3 DNA sequence: TGCGCCAGCAGCCAAGAACGGACTAGCGGAACCTACGAGCAGTACTTC. Translation: CASSQERTSGTYEQYF.

The V call is TRBV30, the J call TRBJ1-6; 11 bases align to TRBD1. The germline V gene has CDR1 GTSNPN and CDR2 SVGIG (reference sequence). J was trimmed by 3 bases and V by 5 bases; bases with no gene match: 3. The CDR3 covers 15 residues. The CDR3 sequence is CAWGQGAFYNSPLHF. CDR3 sequence (DNA): TGTGCCTGGGGACAGGGGGCATTCTATAATTCACCCCTCCACTTT. The full variable domain, in which reference TRBV30 and TRBJ1-6 provide the parts outside the CDR3, is SQTIHQWPATLVQPVGSPLSLECTVEGTSNPNLYWYRQAAGRGLQLLFYSVGIGQISSEVPQNLSASRPQDRQFILSSKKLLLSDSGFYLCAWGQGAFYNSPLHFGNGTRLTVT.

CDR3 loop: CASTLQGIVDYGYTF. As DNA, the CDR3 is TGTGCCAGTACCTTACAGGGGATCGTGGACTATGGCTACACCTTC. The chain links TRBV19 to TRBJ1-2; TRBD1 matches 7 bases. Germline V gene lookup returns CDR1 LNHDA and CDR2 SQIVND (reference sequence). After removal of 7 bases from V and 3 bases from J, the junction contained 11 bases not matched to a gene. This CDR3 spans 15 amino acids.

The genes are TRBV28 and TRBJ1-2, with 8 bases lining up with TRBD1. Germline values: CDR1 MDHEN, CDR2 SYDVKM. With V trimmed by 7 bases and J by 4 bases, 8 bases remained unmatched. The CDR3 extends over 14 amino acids. The CDR3 DNA sequence: TGTGCCAGCATTCTGACAGGGGCTCCCTATGGCTACACCTTC. Its protein product is CASILTGAPYGYTF.

This clone showed up just once. This chain joins TRBV9 and TRBJ2-2, with 11 bases fitting TRBD2. The length of the CDR3 is 19 residues. The germline V gene has CDR1 SGDLS and CDR2 YYNGEE. The V gene end was trimmed by 2 bases and the J gene end by 5 bases; junction bases not matched to a gene: 14. The CDR3 sequence: CASSVPGLADALDTGELFF. The CDR3 DNA follows: TGTGCCAGCAGCGTGCCGGGACTAGCGGACGCCTTAGATACCGGGGAGCTGTTTTTT.

The chain joins TRBV13 to TRBJ2-6; D might be TRBD2 (6 bases). Germline V lookup: CDR1 PRHDT, CDR2 FYEKMQ (reference sequence). The CDR3 sequence is 13 residues long. Trimming removed 7 bases from V and 5 bases from J, with 9 bases in between. The CDR3 sequence: CASTAGRANVLTF. CDR3 sequence (DNA): TGTGCCAGCACTGCGGGGAGGGCCAACGTCCTGACTTTC.

V and J are TRBV28 and TRBJ2-7; D is unresolved. CDR1 is MDHEN, CDR2 SYDVKM, per germline. Trimming took off 6 bases at V and 0 bases at J, with 9 bases between the two ends. The CDR3 runs to 13 residues. The DNA of the CDR3 is TGTGCCAGCAGACCTCATAGCTCCTACGAGCAGTACTTC. Protein sequence: CASRPHSSYEQYF. Full variable domain (outside the CDR3, taken from reference TRBV28 and TRBJ2-7): DVKVTQSSRYLVKRTGEKVFLECVQDMDHENMFWYRQDPGLGLRLIYFSYDVKMKEKGDIPEGYSVSREKKERFSLILESASTNQTSMYLCASRPHSSYEQYFGPGTRLTVT.

The V and J genes are TRBV30 and TRBJ1-1, with a tentative D call TRBD1 (5 bases). The germline CDR1 and CDR2 sequences are GTSNPN and SVGIG (reference sequence). CDR3 length: 13 amino acids. V lost 3 bases, J lost 4 bases, and 12 bases lay in between. This chain's CDR3 is CAWRAGIVTEAFF. DNA for the CDR3: TGTGCCTGGAGGGCAGGGATTGTCACTGAAGCTTTCTTT.

The chain is built from TRBV7-9 and TRBJ2-7; D is unresolved. The CDR3 totals 13 residues. Between the trimmed V and J ends, which lost 3 bases and 5 bases, there was a span of 11 bases. Germline V gene data show CDR1 as SEHNR and CDR2 as FQNEAQ (reference sequence). The CDR3 nucleotides read TGTGCCAGCAGCTTTCAGGCAGCGAACGAGCAGTACTTC. Translating it yields CASSFQAANEQYF.

The chain is built from TRBV5-1 and TRBJ2-2; the match to TRBD2 covers 13 bases. J lost 5 bases, V lost 3 bases, and 10 bases had no gene match. The CDR3 consists of 18 residues. Germline CDR1 and CDR2: SGHRS and YFSETQ. For the CDR3, the DNA is TGCGCCAGCAGCTCTATCGGACTAGCGGGAGTTGGTACCGGGGAGCTGTTTTTT. Translated: CASSSIGLAGVGTGELFF.